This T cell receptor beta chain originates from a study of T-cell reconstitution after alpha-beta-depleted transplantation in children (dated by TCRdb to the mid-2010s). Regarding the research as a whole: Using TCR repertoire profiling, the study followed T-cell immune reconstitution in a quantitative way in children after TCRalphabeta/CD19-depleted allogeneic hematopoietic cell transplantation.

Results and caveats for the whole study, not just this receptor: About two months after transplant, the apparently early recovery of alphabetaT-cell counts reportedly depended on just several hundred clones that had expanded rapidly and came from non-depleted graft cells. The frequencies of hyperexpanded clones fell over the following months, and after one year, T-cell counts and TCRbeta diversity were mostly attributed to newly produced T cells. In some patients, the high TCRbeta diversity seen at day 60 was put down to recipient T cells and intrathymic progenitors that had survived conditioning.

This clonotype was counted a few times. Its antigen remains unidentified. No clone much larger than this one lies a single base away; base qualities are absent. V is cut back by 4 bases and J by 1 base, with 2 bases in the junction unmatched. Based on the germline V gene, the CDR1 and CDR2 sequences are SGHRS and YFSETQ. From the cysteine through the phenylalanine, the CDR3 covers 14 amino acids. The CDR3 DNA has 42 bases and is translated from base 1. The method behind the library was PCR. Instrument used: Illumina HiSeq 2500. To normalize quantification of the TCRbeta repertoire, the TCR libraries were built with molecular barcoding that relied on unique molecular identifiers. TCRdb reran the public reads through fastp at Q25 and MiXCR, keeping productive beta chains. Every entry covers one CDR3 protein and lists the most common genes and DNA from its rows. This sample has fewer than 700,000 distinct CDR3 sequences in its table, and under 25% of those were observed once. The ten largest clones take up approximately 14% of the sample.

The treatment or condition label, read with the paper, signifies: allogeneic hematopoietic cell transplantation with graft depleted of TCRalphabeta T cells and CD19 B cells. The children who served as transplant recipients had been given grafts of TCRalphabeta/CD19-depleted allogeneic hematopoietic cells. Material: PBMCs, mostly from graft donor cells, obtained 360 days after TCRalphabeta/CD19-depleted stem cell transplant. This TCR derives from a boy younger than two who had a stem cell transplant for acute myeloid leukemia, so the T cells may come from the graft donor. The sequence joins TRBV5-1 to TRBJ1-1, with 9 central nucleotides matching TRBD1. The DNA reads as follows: TGCGCCAGCAGCGGGGGACAGGGGAACACTGAAGCTTTCTTT. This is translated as CASSGGQGNTEAFF.